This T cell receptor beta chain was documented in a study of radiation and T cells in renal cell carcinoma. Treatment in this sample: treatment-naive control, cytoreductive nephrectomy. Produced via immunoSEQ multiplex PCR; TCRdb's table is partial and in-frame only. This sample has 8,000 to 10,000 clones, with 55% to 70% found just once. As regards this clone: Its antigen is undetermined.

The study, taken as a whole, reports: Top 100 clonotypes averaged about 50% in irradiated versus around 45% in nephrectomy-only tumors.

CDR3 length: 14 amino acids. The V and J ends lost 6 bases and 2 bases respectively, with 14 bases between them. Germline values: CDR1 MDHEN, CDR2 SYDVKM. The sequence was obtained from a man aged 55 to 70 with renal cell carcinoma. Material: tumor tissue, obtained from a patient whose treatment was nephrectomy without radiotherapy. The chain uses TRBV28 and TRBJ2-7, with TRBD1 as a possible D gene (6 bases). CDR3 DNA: TGTGCCAGCAGGCCGTCCGGGACAACCTACGAGCAGTACTTC. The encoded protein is CASRPSGTTYEQYF.